This entry lists 29 T cell receptor beta chains sequenced from one sample in a study of cytomegalovirus exposure and HLA in healthy donors. Clones were read by immunoSEQ multiplex PCR, and TCRdb kept only the in-frame ones, dropping some. This sample has some 210,000 clones, with about nine tenths found just once. The sequenced sample consisted of PBMCs. The receptors were gathered from a woman younger than 35 in good health and CMV-seropositive.

The genes are TRBV2 and TRBJ1-5; D possibly corresponds to TRBD1 (5 bases). CDR1 and CDR2 from the germline V gene are SNHLY and FYNNEI. Trimming shortened V by 3 bases and J by 2 bases, and 11 bases separated the two germline ends. CDR3 size: 15 residues. CDR3 in DNA: TGTGCCAGCAGTGAGTGGGGCCGGGGCAATCAGCCCCAGCATTTT. This sequence encodes CASSEWGRGNQPQHF.

The chain couples TRBV2 to TRBJ2-2; 10 bases line up with TRBD1. Germline V CDR1 and CDR2: SNHLY, FYNNEI. The CDR3 consists of 15 residues. The J segment lost 6 bases and the V segment lost 6 bases, leaving 7 bases of the junction unmatched. CDR3 in amino acids: CASRRTGTGAGELFF. The CDR3 DNA sequence: TGTGCCAGCAGACGTACCGGGACAGGGGCCGGGGAGCTGTTTTTT.

This sequence joins TRBV2 and TRBJ2-2; no clear D. Trimming left V 4 bases short and J 7 bases short, with 16 bases between. In germline, CDR1 is SNHLY, CDR2 FYNNEI. The CDR3 length is 15 residues. CDR3 loop: CASSVLDTLSGELFF. In DNA form, the CDR3 reads TGTGCCAGCAGTGTCCTCGATACCCTTAGCGGGGAGCTGTTTTTT.

The chain combines TRBV27 with TRBJ2-5, with a possible D match to TRBD2 (6 bases). The germline V and J ends were trimmed by 6 bases and 1 base, with 15 bases remaining between them. Germline CDR1 MNHEY, CDR2 SMNVEV (reference sequence). CDR3 length equals 15 residues. The CDR3 region is CASRPVGGIQETQYF. The DNA for the CDR3 is TGTGCCAGCAGACCCGTCGGGGGAATCCAAGAGACCCAGTACTTC.

V is TRBV11-2 and J is TRBJ2-2, with D tentatively TRBD1 (6 bases). The CDR3 has 16 residues. Trimming took 5 bases from V and 3 from J, leaving 16 bases between them. Germline V lookup: CDR1 SGHAT, CDR2 FQNNGV. CDR3 protein: CASSLGTLDDTGELFF. The CDR3 bases are TGTGCCAGCAGCCTTGGGACATTGGATGACACCGGGGAGCTGTTTTTT.

This chain uses TRBV20-1 with TRBJ2-7; the D gene is possibly TRBD2 (6 bases). Germline CDR1 DFQATT, CDR2 SNEGSKA (reference sequence). Trimming cost V 6 bases and J 9 bases, with 15 bases left between them. The CDR3 has 11 residues. The CDR3 DNA sequence: TGCAGTGCCGACCGGGGGTATGGGCAGTACTTC. Translation gives CSADRGYGQYF.

V usage is TRBV28 and J usage is TRBJ2-7; D is perhaps TRBD2 (5 bases). Germline V gives CDR1 MDHEN, CDR2 SYDVKM. V gave up 4 bases and J gave up 0 bases, with 13 bases separating them. This CDR3 contains 15 residues. CDR3 in amino acids: CASSSLAGSSYEQYF. The CDR3 DNA follows: TGTGCCAGCAGTTCCTTGGCGGGCAGCTCCTACGAGCAGTACTTC. Variable domain in full (rest from reference TRBV28 and TRBJ2-7): DVKVTQSSRYLVKRTGEKVFLECVQDMDHENMFWYRQDPGLGLRLIYFSYDVKMKEKGDIPEGYSVSREKKERFSLILESASTNQTSMYLCASSSLAGSSYEQYFGPGTRLTVT.

The chain carries TRBV10-3 and TRBJ2-7, with 7 bases identical to TRBD1. The CDR3 sequence is 13 residues long. Germline V gene data show CDR1 as ENHRY and CDR2 as SYGVKD. V lost 6 bases to trimming and J lost 2 bases; unmatched junction nucleotides: 4. The CDR3 is CAISRDRTYEQYF. The DNA of the CDR3 is TGTGCCATCAGCCGGGACAGAACCTACGAGCAGTACTTC.

The chain has TRBV6-1 and TRBJ2-7, with TRBD1 matching 10 bases. CDR1 and CDR2 from the germline V gene are MNHNS and SASEGT. CDR3 length: 16 amino acids. The J segment lost 4 bases and the V segment lost 0 bases, leaving 6 bases of the junction unmatched. The CDR3: CASSEAGGDRGYEQYF. CDR3 nucleotide sequence: TGTGCCAGCAGTGAAGCAGGTGGGGACAGGGGTTACGAGCAGTACTTC.

The chain combines TRBV6-6 with TRBJ2-7; no clear D gene. The germline V gene has CDR1 MNHNY and CDR2 SVGAGI (reference sequence). The V end was cut by 5 bases, the J end by 2 bases, with 19 bases between. The CDR3 spans 16 residues. The CDR3, as DNA: TGTGCCAGCAGTCTTCACTTGACCGGAGTTACCTACGAGCAGTACTTC. It yields the protein CASSLHLTGVTYEQYF.

The rearrangement joins TRBV5-1 to TRBJ1-1; D is undetermined. The V gene's germline CDR1 is SGHRS and CDR2 YFSETQ. V was pared by 0 bases and J by 5 bases, with 11 bases between. The CDR3 sequence is 14 residues long. The CDR3 loop reads CASSLGVGRTEAFF. CDR3 in DNA: TGCGCCAGCAGCTTGGGGGTGGGCCGAACTGAAGCTTTCTTT.

The chain joins TRBV28 to TRBJ1-1; TRBD1 is a possible D gene (5 bases). Trimming removed 2 bases at V and 1 base at J, with 11 bases between. Germline lookup yields CDR1 MDHEN and CDR2 SYDVKM. This CDR3 region has 15 residues. Here the CDR3 DNA reads TGTGCCAGCAGTTTACCTGGGGGGAGGAACACTGAAGCTTTCTTT. Translation gives CASSLPGGRNTEAFF.

The chain carries TRBV5-1 and TRBJ1-2; D gene ambiguous. V was clipped by 0 bases and J by 3 bases, with 6 bases between them. The V gene's germline CDR1 is SGHRS and CDR2 YFSETQ. CDR3 size: 13 residues. The CDR3 sequence: CASSLDSYYGYTF. CDR3 nucleotides: TGCGCCAGCAGCTTGGACAGCTACTATGGCTACACCTTC.

The J gene is TRBJ1-5, the V gene TRBV5-6; D possibly corresponds to TRBD1 (6 bases). Per the germline V gene, CDR1 is SGHDT and CDR2 is YYEEEE. Trimming shortened V by 4 bases and J by 2 bases, and 19 bases separated the two germline ends. There are 17 residues in the CDR3. The CDR3 protein is CASSRTQGRIGNQPQHF. For the CDR3, the DNA is TGTGCCAGCAGCCGGACGCAGGGGAGAATAGGCAATCAGCCCCAGCATTTT.

CDR3: CASSTQTGANQPQHF. In DNA, the CDR3 is TGTGCCAGTAGTACTCAGACAGGGGCCAATCAGCCCCAGCATTTT. The chain has TRBV19 and TRBJ1-5, with 8 bases identical to TRBD1. The ends lost 4 bases at V and 3 bases at J; junction bases unmatched: 5. CDR3 length equals 15 residues. Germline V CDR1 and CDR2: LNHDA, SQIVND (reference sequence).

V is TRBV19 and J is TRBJ2-7, with 8 bases lining up with TRBD1. CDR3 length equals 14 residues. Losses at the gene ends were 7 bases for V and 5 bases for J; bases not matched to a gene: 10. Germline loops: CDR1 LNHDA, CDR2 SQIVND (reference sequence). The CDR3 protein is CASTPRTGIHEQYF. The CDR3 region has the DNA TGTGCCAGTACCCCCAGGACAGGGATCCACGAGCAGTACTTC. The whole variable domain, remainder taken from reference TRBV19 and TRBJ2-7, is DGGITQSPKYLFRKEGQNVTLSCEQNLNHDAMYWYRQDPGQGLRLIYYSQIVNDFQKGDIAEGYSVSREKKESFPLTVTSAQKNPTAFYLCASTPRTGIHEQYFGPGTRLTVT.

This clone was counted only a few times. The CDR3 protein is CASSVGGGNQPQHF. CDR3 nucleotide sequence: TGTGCCAGCAGCGTAGGGGGCGGCAATCAGCCCCAGCATTTT. The V call is TRBV9, the J call TRBJ1-5, with a possible D match to TRBD1 (5 bases). The CDR3 runs to 14 residues. Looked up from germline, CDR1 is SGDLS and CDR2 is YYNGEE. Trimming removed 0 bases from V and 2 bases from J, with 6 bases in between.

J is TRBJ2-7 and V is TRBV7-9; D may be TRBD2 (6 bases). The length of the CDR3 is 14 residues. Germline V gives CDR1 SEHNR, CDR2 FQNEAQ (reference sequence). V was clipped by 5 bases and J by 3 bases, with 14 bases between them. The CDR3 region is CASSPSGGDYEQYF. The CDR3 DNA follows: TGTGCCAGCAGCCCCTCCGGGGGTGACTACGAGCAGTACTTC.

The genes are TRBV25-1 and TRBJ1-2; tentative D call: TRBD1 (5 bases). Trimming took 5 bases from V and 8 from J, leaving 18 bases between them. Germline CDR1 and CDR2: MGHDK and SYGVNS. The CDR3 length is 14 residues. The CDR3 sequence is CASSPTGGPIGYTF. The CDR3 coding sequence is TGTGCCAGCAGTCCTACCGGGGGACCTATCGGCTACACCTTC.

This clone was counted a few times. This chain connects TRBV2 to TRBJ2-5, with a weak D call TRBD1 (6 bases). The CDR3 extends over 14 amino acids. The ends were cut back, 5 bases at V and 5 bases at J, with 15 bases in the middle. Germline lookup yields CDR1 SNHLY and CDR2 FYNNEI. The CDR3 here is CASSPRTVYETQYF. The CDR3, as DNA: TGTGCCAGCAGTCCCCGGACAGTTTACGAGACCCAGTACTTC.

The gene calls are TRBV9 and TRBJ2-7; D is perhaps TRBD1 (6 bases). V was pared by 4 bases and J by 0 bases, with 14 bases between. The CDR3 is 15 amino acids. Germline CDR1 and CDR2: SGDLS and YYNGEE. CDR3 nucleotide sequence: TGTGCCAGCAGCCCAGGGGTTTCTCCCTCCTACGAGCAGTACTTC. Translation gives CASSPGVSPSYEQYF.

The rearrangement uses TRBV6-5 and TRBJ2-7; D is perhaps TRBD1 (5 bases). Germline values: CDR1 MNHEY, CDR2 SVGAGI. The germline V and J ends were trimmed by 6 bases and 5 bases, with 8 bases remaining between them. This CDR3 region has 11 residues. CDR3 sequence (DNA): TGTGCCAGCAGGGGGCATGACGAGCAGTACTTC. Translating it yields CASRGHDEQYF.

The genes are TRBV16 and TRBJ2-1, with D perhaps TRBD1 (7 bases). The CDR3 runs to 17 residues. Germline lookup yields CDR1 KGHSY and CDR2 FQNENV. With 0 bases removed from V and 5 bases from J, the gap between germline ends came to 17 bases. CDR3 bases: TGTGCCAGCAGCCAATCGCACGGACAGGCGGGAAACAATGAGCAGTTCTTC. Protein product: CASSQSHGQAGNNEQFF.

Worth noting for this clone: The sample contains more than one DNA sequence encoding this CDR3. The rearrangement links TRBV6-5 to TRBJ1-1; D is unresolved. The CDR3 has 15 residues. Germline loops: CDR1 MNHEY, CDR2 SVGAGI. V shed 0 bases and J shed 0 bases, with 8 bases lying between them. CDR3 region: CASSYSAGLNTEAFF. The CDR3, as DNA: TGTGCCAGCAGTTACTCGGCCGGGTTGAACACTGAAGCTTTCTTT.

The chain joins TRBV2 to TRBJ2-7; TRBD1 matches at 7 bases. In germline, CDR1 is SNHLY, CDR2 FYNNEI. The CDR3 covers 15 residues. V was pared by 4 bases and J by 4 bases, with 10 bases of the junction left unmatched. The CDR3 sequence: CASSGGTGEGYEQYF. The CDR3 region has the DNA TGTGCCAGCAGTGGAGGTACAGGGGAAGGGTACGAGCAGTACTTC.

The chain links TRBV5-4 to TRBJ1-1; 7 bases are shared with TRBD1. Germline V gene sequence: CDR1 SGHNT, CDR2 YYREEE (reference sequence). The V and J ends lost 1 base and 3 bases, in that order; junction bases with no gene match: 9. This CDR3 is built from 16 residues. The CDR3 protein is CASSLQSGGLDTEAFF. CDR3 nucleotide sequence: TGTGCCAGCAGCTTGCAGTCAGGGGGGCTTGACACTGAAGCTTTCTTT.

The CDR3 here is CAMGPSGSSLGQPQHF. CDR3 DNA sequence: TGTGCCATGGGCCCCTCCGGAAGTTCCTTAGGCCAGCCCCAGCATTTT. The chain recombines TRBV28 with TRBJ1-5; D not certain. V was shortened by 10 bases and J by 7 bases, with 26 bases between the two germline ends. This CDR3 contains 16 residues. In germline, CDR1 is MDHEN, CDR2 SYDVKM.

The chain carries TRBV6-5 and TRBJ2-7; a weak D match, TRBD2 (7 bases). This CDR3 is 14 amino acids long. Trimming shortened V by 6 bases and J by 4 bases, and 16 bases separated the two germline ends. CDR1 is MNHEY and CDR2 is SVGAGI in the germline V gene. The CDR3 sequence is CASSWGGQGYEQYF. The CDR3, as DNA: TGTGCCAGCAGCTGGGGGGGGCAGGGGTACGAGCAGTACTTC.

This sequence joins TRBV6-5 and TRBJ1-5; no clear D gene. V was trimmed by 6 bases and J by 7 bases, leaving 16 bases between them. The CDR3 length is 14 residues. CDR1 is MNHEY, CDR2 SVGAGI, per germline. CDR3 loop: CASSPGLSGQPQHF. In nucleotides, the CDR3 is TGTGCCAGCAGCCCTGGACTGTCCGGGCAGCCCCAGCATTTT.